The 4 T cell receptor beta chains below all came from one sample that was sequenced in a study of T cell repertoires in cytomegalovirus infection. TCRdb independently ran MiXCR on the reads; one entry per CDR3 protein. The sample records roughly 280,000 distinct CDR3 sequences, roughly an eighth being singletons. Material for sequencing was PBMCs. All receptors come from a human donor in good health (CMV status not recorded). Some clones in this sample may be carry-over from other donors' samples.

This clonotype has at least ten counts. The V gene is TRBV7-2, the J gene TRBJ2-1; D call uncertain. Deletions cut 5 bases from V and 7 bases from J, with 9 bases between. This CDR3 has 12 residues. The germline CDR1 and CDR2 sequences are SGHTA and FQGNSA. The CDR3 spells CASSHPGNEQFF. In nucleotides, the CDR3 is TGTGCCAGCAGCCACCCTGGGAATGAGCAGTTCTTC.

This chain links TRBV7-3 with TRBJ1-1; D might be TRBD1 (6 bases). Germline V CDR1 and CDR2: SGHTA, FQGTGA. The CDR3 covers 15 residues. Trimming stripped 5 bases from V and 5 bases from J, with 18 bases between. This CDR3 is CASSLGGGRGTEAFF. The DNA of the CDR3 is TGTGCCAGCAGCCTGGGGGGGGGGCGAGGTACTGAAGCTTTCTTT.

Many counts were recorded for this clonotype. This chain links TRBV7-3 with TRBJ2-5; D may match TRBD1 or TRBD2 (5 bases each). The CDR3 contains 14 residues. V was pared by 5 bases and J by 5 bases, with 15 bases between. The germline CDR1 and CDR2 sequences are SGHTA and FQGTGA. The CDR3 protein is CASSVGGPGETQYF. The CDR3 nucleotides are TGTGCCAGCAGCGTTGGGGGTCCGGGGGAGACCCAGTACTTC.

In its sample, this clonotype was seen many times. The chain joins TRBV12-3 or TRBV12-4 to TRBJ1-5; 11 nucleotides align to TRBD1. The CDR3 runs to 16 residues. V lost 6 bases, J lost 3 bases, and 7 bases stayed unmatched. CDR3 loop: CASSTGTGGDNQPQHF. Written as DNA, the CDR3 is TGTGCCAGCAGCACCGGGACAGGGGGGGACAATCAGCCCCAGCATTTT.